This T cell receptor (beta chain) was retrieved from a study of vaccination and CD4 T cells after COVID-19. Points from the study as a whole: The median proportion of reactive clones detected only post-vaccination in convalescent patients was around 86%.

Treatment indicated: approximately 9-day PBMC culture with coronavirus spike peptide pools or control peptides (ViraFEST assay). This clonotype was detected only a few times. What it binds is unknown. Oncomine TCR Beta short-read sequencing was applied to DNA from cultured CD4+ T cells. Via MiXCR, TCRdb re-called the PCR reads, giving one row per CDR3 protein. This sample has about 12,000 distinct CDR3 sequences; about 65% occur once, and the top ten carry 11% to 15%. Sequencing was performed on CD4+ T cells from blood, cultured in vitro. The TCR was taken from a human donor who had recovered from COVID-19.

DNA of the CDR3: TGTGCCACCAGGGCTAGCGGGGGACCAAACAATGAGCAGTTCTTC. Amino acids: CATRASGGPNNEQFF. The V gene is TRBV24-1, the J gene TRBJ2-1, with 10 positions matching TRBD2. The CDR3 runs to 15 residues. V lost 7 bases, J lost 5 bases, and 7 bases stayed unmatched. Germline values: CDR1 KGHDR, CDR2 SFDVKD.